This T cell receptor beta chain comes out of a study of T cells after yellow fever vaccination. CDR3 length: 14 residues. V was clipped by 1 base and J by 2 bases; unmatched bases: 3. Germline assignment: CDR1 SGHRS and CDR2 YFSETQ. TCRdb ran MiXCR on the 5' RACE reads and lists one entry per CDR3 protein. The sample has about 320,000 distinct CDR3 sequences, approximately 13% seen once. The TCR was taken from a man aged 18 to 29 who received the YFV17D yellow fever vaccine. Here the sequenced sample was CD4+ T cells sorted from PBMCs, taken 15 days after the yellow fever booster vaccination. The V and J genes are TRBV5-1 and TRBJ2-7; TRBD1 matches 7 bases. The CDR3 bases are TGCGCCAGCAGCTTGACAGGGGATACCTACGAGCAGTACTTC. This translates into CASSLTGDTYEQYF.